The sequence of this T cell receptor beta chain was determined in a study of cytomegalovirus exposure and HLA in healthy donors. Findings and caveats of the study: Near-uniform donor sequencing depth was presumed by presence/absence analyses.

The germline CDR1 and CDR2 sequences are MNHNS and SASEGT. The CDR3 covers 17 residues. V gave up 2 bases and J gave up 7 bases; unmatched junction bases: 14. The PCR ran on 60 Vbeta and 13 Jbeta primers. The table came from immunoSEQ multiplex PCR; TCRdb's copy has only in-frame clones and leaves some out. This sample has some 180,000 clones; about four fifths occur once, and the top ten carry approximately 14%. Concerning this clone itself: No antigen is known for it.

Sequencing used PBMCs. The receptor was derived from a young woman in good health and CMV-seropositive. The chain recombines TRBV6-1 with TRBJ1-2; TRBD1 aligns across 9 bases. The CDR3 nucleotides read TGTGCCAGCAGTGAATCGTTGAATTATGGGACAGGGTCTGGCTACACCTTC. It codes for CASSESLNYGTGSGYTF.